The sequence of this TCR beta chain was determined in a study of blood T cells in healthy people across ages. Whole-study findings and limits: Estimated diversity, derived from one million T cells, was regarded as an underestimate.

V was shortened by 0 bases and J by 6 bases, with 14 bases between the two germline ends. CDR1 and CDR2 (germline): LGHNA, YSLEER. This CDR3 has 15 residues. Healthy Russian Caucasian donors spanned ages about 6 to 100 years. Primers used in a second PCR of about 7 to 12 cycles were a sample-barcoded 5' primer and a J-beta primer mix. TCRdb passed the 5' RACE reads through MiXCR, listing each CDR3 protein once. The sample lists about 1.1 million distinct CDR3 sequences, about two fifths seen once, with over 10% in the top ten. This clonotype was counted between two and nine times. Its antigen is undetermined.

The sequenced sample consisted of blood. This receptor was identified in a man younger than 35 in good health. The chain employs TRBV4-3 and TRBJ1-1; D is uncertain. CDR3 protein: CASSQDPGRKAEAFF. The CDR3 region has the DNA TGCGCCAGCAGCCAAGATCCAGGACGAAAAGCTGAAGCTTTCTTT.